This T cell receptor beta chain was found in a study of a mutant IDH1 vaccine in newly diagnosed glioma (dated by TCRdb to the early 2020s). Regarding the research as a whole: Of the roughly 30 treated patients, about 62% were male and about 40% were female, and the mean age was 40.4 years. Prior to enrollment, patients had been given standard therapy consisting of radiotherapy alone, temozolomide alone, or radiochemotherapy with temozolomide, with the combination given to most patients. For exploratory analyses, some 24 treated patients had longitudinal TCRB deep sequencing done wherever samples were available. Peripheral blood was collected at six visits: V03 (baseline), V05, V07, V10, V12 and V13. Results and caveats for the whole study, not just this receptor: Selection of PBMC samples for TCRB deep sequencing was based on availability. Pseudoprogression appeared unrelated to alterations in the top peripheral T cell clonotypes detected by TCRB sequencing. It was noted by the authors that analyses of patient blood samples could not be reproduced owing to sample limitations. Immune responses induced by the vaccine were seen in roughly 95% of patients across multiple MHC alleles.

The sample's time point, from its label and the paper: baseline, week 1 (first vaccination visit). The treatment or condition label corresponds to: pre-vaccination baseline after standard-of-care therapy. Newly diagnosed WHO grade 3 or 4 IDH1-mutant astrocytomas showing loss of nuclear ATRX were present in the donors. The samples were drawn from NOA16, a multicentre, single-arm, open-label phase I trial in Germany that tested a mutant IDH1 peptide vaccine in humans for the first time. For immunogenicity testing, the blood drawn at visit V03 was used as the baseline sample. Genomic DNA for TCRB sequencing was extracted from EDTA blood using the DNeasy Blood and Tissue Kit. To prepare the library, the immunoSEQ multiplex PCR assay was applied. Rearranged TCR beta chain sequences were amplified with the hsTCRB Kit following the manufacturer's protocol. Sequencing of TCRB libraries was carried out on an Illumina MiSeq. The original pipeline was this. The kit vendor's proprietary platform handled demultiplexing, trimming and gene mapping. TCRdb stores this immuneACCESS table with in-frame sequences only. Part of the clones is absent; in the studies checked, under half of the shortfall reflects unresolved V genes, and no reason is known for the rest. Clone size and V and J calls were adopted from that table, with D and trimming inferred from the DNA. This sample comprises some 15,000 clones, 85% to 90% of them detected only once. Around 9% of the sample is taken by the ten largest.

After removal of 4 bases from V and 4 bases from J, the junction retains 11 bases not matched to a gene. CDR3 length: 17 amino acids, cysteine to phenylalanine. CDR3 DNA only is kept here, 51 bases in frame from base 1. As encoded in the germline V gene, CDR1 is SGHRS while CDR2 is YFSETQ. Turning to this clone: Its antigen specificity is not known. No qualities accompany the bases; no much larger clone lies one base away.

The V and J segments used are TRBV5-1 and TRBJ2-6; TRBD2 aligns with 7 central bases. The specimen was PBMCs, collected from a glioma patient treated with radiotherapy, temozolomide or both. The clonotype comes from a woman between 35 and 50 years old with glioma. Some clones in this sample may be carry-over from other donors' samples. The nucleotide sequence is given as TGCGCCAGCAGCCCTATCGCCGGGGGGTACGGGGCCAACGTCCTGACTTTC. Translated, this is CASSPIAGGYGANVLTF. The full variable domain, completed from the reference TRBV5-1 and TRBJ2-6 proteins outside the CDR3, reads KAGVTQTPRYLIKTRGQQVTLSCSPISGHRSVSWYQQTPGQGLQFLFEYFSETQRNKGNFPGRFSGRQFSNSRSEMNVSTLELGDSALYLCASSPIAGGYGANVLTFGAGSRLTVL.